The clone carrying this T cell receptor beta chain occurred a few times. Its antigen is undetermined. In each case, RNA was isolated and then reverse transcribed into cDNA as the sequencing template. Here immunoSEQ multiplex PCR was the method, and the copy in TCRdb shows in-frame clones only, minus some. The table includes roughly 210,000 clones, 40% to 45% detected once. This sample was taken from a study of CD8+ T cells in alopecia areata. Study as a whole: Oral tofacitinib (5 to 10 mg twice daily) was administered to treated patients. Study observations and caveats: In patients, TCRs were shared less clearly than in mice, and HLA may possibly be involved. Having just one nonresponder leaves the connection between baseline CD8+ expansion and response unresolved.

Germline-derived CDR1 and CDR2 are GTSNPN and SVGIG (reference sequence). The CDR3 covers 13 residues. Trimming took 1 base from V and 3 from J, leaving 10 bases between them. Treatment in this sample: oral pan-JAK inhibitor, 5-10 mg twice daily. This specimen was CD4+ T cells sorted from blood, taken at approximately week 36, from a patient treated with tofacitinib. The chain is built from TRBV30 and TRBJ2-7; tentatively, D is TRBD1 (5 bases). This clonotype originated in a human donor with alopecia areata. CDR3 residues: CAWSDDSFYEQYF. In nucleotides, the CDR3 is TGTGCCTGGAGTGATGACAGCTTCTACGAGCAGTACTTC.